The 15 T cell receptor beta chains below all came from one sample that was sequenced in a study of OX40 agonist ivuxolimab in advanced cancers. The repertoire was sequenced with immunoSEQ multiplex PCR; TCRdb's copy has only in-frame clones and lacks some. The data contain several thousand clones, roughly 70% of them seen just once; the ten biggest clones take up 36%. Sequences were derived from CD4+ or CD8+ T cells sorted from blood, sampled in a trial of the OX40 agonist ivuxolimab. All receptors come from an adult with an advanced solid tumor such as melanoma, head and neck, liver or kidney cancer.

CDR3 bases: TGTGCCAGCAGCCCTTGGACTAGCGGGATGTACGAGCAGTACTTC. Translating gives CASSPWTSGMYEQYF. The chain has TRBV7-9 and TRBJ2-7; 12 bases line up with TRBD2. Germline V gene lookup returns CDR1 SEHNR and CDR2 FQNEAQ (reference sequence). Trimming cost V 5 bases and J 4 bases; bases outside gene matches: 6. This CDR3 comprises 15 residues.

This clone was counted between two and nine times. The chain is built from TRBV6-1 and TRBJ2-7; 8 bases fit TRBD1. This CDR3 has 15 residues. V shed 6 bases, J shed 3 bases, and the junction held 10 bases outside the gene matches. Looked up from germline, CDR1 is MNHNS and CDR2 is SASEGT. This chain's CDR3 is CASSPRQGLSYEQYF. CDR3 nucleotides: TGTGCCAGCAGCCCACGACAGGGGTTGAGCTACGAGCAGTACTTC.

The chain uses TRBV7-8 and TRBJ2-7; 7 bases fit TRBD1. V was pared by 5 bases and J by 3 bases, with 7 bases of the junction left unmatched. Germline V lookup: CDR1 SGHVS, CDR2 FQNEAQ. The CDR3 loop spans 14 amino acids. The CDR3 DNA follows: TGTGCCAGCAGCCCTCGGGACAGCAACTACGAGCAGTACTTC. Translating gives CASSPRDSNYEQYF. The full variable domain, rest sourced from reference TRBV7-8 and TRBJ2-7, is GAGVSQSPRYKVAKRGQDVALRCDPISGHVSLFWYQQALGQGPEFLTYFQNEAQLDKSGLPSDRFFAERPEGSVSTLKIQRTQQEDSAVYLCASSPRDSNYEQYFGPGTRLTVT.

The chain links TRBV28 to TRBJ2-5; D is uncertain. Judging by the DNA end, TRBJ2-7 fits better; the J call may be wrong. CDR3 size: 14 residues. Germline V gives CDR1 MDHEN, CDR2 SYDVKM. The CDR3 loop is CASSFGQSTYEQYF. In DNA form, the CDR3 reads TGTGCCAGCAGTTTCGGGCAGTCTACCTACGAGCAGTACTTC.

This clone was found once. The J gene is TRBJ2-7, the V gene TRBV6-1; TRBD2 aligns across 9 bases. From germline, CDR1 is MNHNS and CDR2 SASEGT. After removal of 0 bases from V and 0 bases from J, the junction contained 0 bases not matched to a gene. The CDR3 spans 15 residues. The CDR3 region is CASSEASGSSYEQYF. CDR3 bases: TGTGCCAGCAGTGAAGCTAGCGGGAGCTCCTACGAGCAGTACTTC.

The V and J genes are TRBV28 and TRBJ1-2; a possible D gene is TRBD1 (5 bases). Germline V CDR1 and CDR2: MDHEN, SYDVKM. V lost 8 bases to trimming and J lost 3 bases, with 28 bases between them. The CDR3 spans 18 residues. CDR3 residues: CASSSLEVGRGSDYGYTF. Here the CDR3 DNA reads TGTGCCAGCTCCAGCCTCGAGGTCGGAAGGGGCTCCGACTATGGCTACACCTTC.

This clone has only a few counts. The chain combines TRBV28 with TRBJ2-1, with D maybe TRBD2 (5 bases). This CDR3 has 14 residues. Germline values: CDR1 MDHEN, CDR2 SYDVKM. Trimming shortened V by 8 bases and J by 3 bases, and 14 bases separated the two germline ends. DNA of the CDR3: TGTGCCAGCGGCAAGCGGAGTTTCTACAATGAGCAGTTCTTC. Translating gives CASGKRSFYNEQFF.

The chain uses TRBV18 and TRBJ2-1; TRBD2 matches at 9 bases. J gave up 10 bases and V 1 base, and 8 bases lay outside the gene matches. This CDR3 is built from 15 residues. Germline-derived CDR1 and CDR2 are KGHSH and LQKENI. CDR3: CASSPQGLAPGEQFF. CDR3 DNA sequence: TGTGCCAGCTCACCACAGGGACTAGCCCCGGGGGAGCAGTTCTTC. Looking up the rest from reference TRBV18 and TRBJ2-1 gives the full variable domain: NAGVMQNPRHLVRRRGQEARLRCSPMKGHSHVYWYRQLPEEGLKFMVYLQKENIIDESGMPKERFSAEFPKEGPSILRIQQVVRGDSAAYFCASSPQGLAPGEQFFGPGTRLTVL.

This chain joins TRBV11-3 and TRBJ2-1; D call uncertain. This CDR3 has 12 amino acids. The V and J ends lost 8 bases and 4 bases respectively, with 9 bases between them. Per germline, CDR1 SGHNT and CDR2 YENEEA. This chain's CDR3 is CASLEGYNEQFF. The CDR3 DNA follows: TGTGCCAGCTTAGAAGGGTACAATGAGCAGTTCTTC.

The gene calls are TRBV6-1 and TRBJ2-2; the D gene is possibly TRBD2 (6 bases). This CDR3 comprises 15 residues. With 1 base removed from V and 0 bases from J, the gap between germline ends came to 6 bases. Germline V CDR1 and CDR2: MNHNS, SASEGT. CDR3 DNA sequence: TGTGCCAGCAGTGAAGGGACTACGAACACCGGGGAGCTGTTTTTT. Encoded protein: CASSEGTTNTGELFF.

V usage is TRBV19 and J usage is TRBJ2-7; D is perhaps TRBD1 (6 bases). Germline loops: CDR1 LNHDA, CDR2 SQIVND (reference sequence). The CDR3 covers 14 residues. The V end lost 4 bases, the J end lost 0 bases, and 10 bases lay between the germline ends. The CDR3 loop reads CASSNTGTSYEQYF. The CDR3 region has the DNA TGTGCCAGTAGTAACACAGGGACCTCCTACGAGCAGTACTTC.

V is TRBV9 and J is TRBJ1-1; 8 bases are shared with TRBD1. Germline CDR1 is SGDLS and CDR2 is YYNGEE. Trimming took 4 bases from V and 1 from J; bases not matched to a gene: 3. The CDR3 covers 14 residues. The CDR3 bases are TGTGCCAGCAGCTTCGGACAGGGGAACACTGAAGCTTTCTTT. It is translated as CASSFGQGNTEAFF.

This CDR3 is CASSPGQGAVDTQYF. DNA of the CDR3: TGTGCCAGCAGTCCCGGACAGGGGGCTGTAGATACGCAGTATTTT. V and J are TRBV5-6 and TRBJ2-3, with 11 bases that match TRBD1. The CDR3 is made up of 15 amino acids. J was trimmed by 5 bases and V by 5 bases; bases with no gene match: 7. Germline V gives CDR1 SGHDT, CDR2 YYEEEE.

The chain is built from TRBV9 and TRBJ1-5; 7 positions agree with TRBD1. V lost 3 bases to trimming and J lost 0 bases; unmatched junction nucleotides: 3. Per germline, CDR1 SGDLS and CDR2 YYNGEE. The CDR3 contains 15 residues. This CDR3 is CASSAQGYSNQPQHF. The CDR3 DNA follows: TGTGCCAGCAGCGCACAGGGGTATAGCAATCAGCCCCAGCATTTT.

The chain uses TRBV6-4 and TRBJ2-2; D is perhaps TRBD2 (6 bases). The CDR3 is 16 residues long. Per germline, CDR1 MRHNA and CDR2 SNTAGT. Trimming took off 0 bases at V and 3 bases at J, with 11 bases between the two ends. The CDR3: CASSDSKWGDTGELFF. The CDR3 region has the DNA TGTGCCAGCAGTGACTCTAAGTGGGGGGACACCGGGGAGCTGTTTTTT.